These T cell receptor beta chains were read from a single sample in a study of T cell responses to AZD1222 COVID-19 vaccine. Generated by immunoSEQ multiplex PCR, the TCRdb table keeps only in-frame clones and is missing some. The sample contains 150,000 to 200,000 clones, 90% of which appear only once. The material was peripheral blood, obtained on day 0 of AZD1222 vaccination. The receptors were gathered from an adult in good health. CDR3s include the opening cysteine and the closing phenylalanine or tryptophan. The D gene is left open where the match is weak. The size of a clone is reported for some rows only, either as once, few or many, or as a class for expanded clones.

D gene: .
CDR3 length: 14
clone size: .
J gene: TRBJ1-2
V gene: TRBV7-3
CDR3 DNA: TGTGCCAGCAGCTTAAATGCAGGGAACCGTGGCTACACCTTC
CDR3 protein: CASSLNAGNRGYTF

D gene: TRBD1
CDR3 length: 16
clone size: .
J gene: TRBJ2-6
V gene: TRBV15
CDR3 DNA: TGTGCCACTGGGACAGGGGCTGGCTCTGGGGCCAACGTCCTGACTTTC
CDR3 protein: CATGTGAGSGANVLTF

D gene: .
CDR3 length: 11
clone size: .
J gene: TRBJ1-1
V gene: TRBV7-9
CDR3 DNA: TGTGCCAGCAGCTTAATCACTGAAGCTTTCTTT
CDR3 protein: CASSLITEAFF

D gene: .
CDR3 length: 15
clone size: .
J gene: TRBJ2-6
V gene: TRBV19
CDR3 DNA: TGTGCCAGTAGTATATTGGTTGCCGAGGCCAACGTCCTGACTTTC
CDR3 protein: CASSILVAEANVLTF

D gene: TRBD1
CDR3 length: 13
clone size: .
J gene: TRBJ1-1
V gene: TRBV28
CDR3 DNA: TGTGCCAGCAGGACAGGGGCGCGCACTGAAGCTTTCTTT
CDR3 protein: CASRTGARTEAFF

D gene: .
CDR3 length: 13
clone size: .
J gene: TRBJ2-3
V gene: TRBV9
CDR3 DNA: TGTGCCAGCAGCGTAGCTGGGGCAGATACGCAGTATTTT
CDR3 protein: CASSVAGADTQYF

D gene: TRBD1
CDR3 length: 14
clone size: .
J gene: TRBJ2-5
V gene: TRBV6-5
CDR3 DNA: TGTGCCAGCAGCGGACAGGGAGGCCAAGAGACCCAGTACTTC
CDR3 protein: CASSGQGGQETQYF

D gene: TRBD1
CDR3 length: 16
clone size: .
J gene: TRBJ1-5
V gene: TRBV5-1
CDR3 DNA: TGCGCCAGCAGCCCTCTAGGACAGGGTGGCAATCAGCCCCAGCATTTT
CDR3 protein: CASSPLGQGGNQPQHF

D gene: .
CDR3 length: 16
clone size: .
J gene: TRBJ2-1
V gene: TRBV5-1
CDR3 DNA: TGCGCCAGCAGCTTGGAAGGTAGACAGTCGTACAATGAGCAGTTCTTC
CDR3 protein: CASSLEGRQSYNEQFF

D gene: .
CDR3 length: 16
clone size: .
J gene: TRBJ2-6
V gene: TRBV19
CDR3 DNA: TGTGCCAGTAGTATAGACGTCGGCTCTGGGGCCAACGTCCTGACTTTC
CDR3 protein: CASSIDVGSGANVLTF

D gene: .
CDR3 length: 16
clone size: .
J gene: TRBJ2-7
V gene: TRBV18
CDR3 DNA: TGTGCCAGCTCACGGGCAAGTGGAGGGACCGACTACGAGCAGTACTTC
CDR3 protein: CASSRASGGTDYEQYF

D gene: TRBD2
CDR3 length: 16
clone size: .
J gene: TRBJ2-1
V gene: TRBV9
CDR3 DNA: TGTGCCAGCAGCGTGGGACTAGCGGGGGCCTACAATGAGCAGTTCTTC
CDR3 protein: CASSVGLAGAYNEQFF

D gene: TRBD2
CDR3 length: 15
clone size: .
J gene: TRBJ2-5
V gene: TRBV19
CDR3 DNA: TGTGCCAGTAGTCTAGGACAGCGGGAGGGGTTGACCCAGTACTTC
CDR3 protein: CASSLGQREGLTQYF

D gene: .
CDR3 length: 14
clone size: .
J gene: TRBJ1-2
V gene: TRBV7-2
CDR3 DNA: TGTGCCAGCAGCTTAACAGGATCTAACTATGGCTACACCTTC
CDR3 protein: CASSLTGSNYGYTF

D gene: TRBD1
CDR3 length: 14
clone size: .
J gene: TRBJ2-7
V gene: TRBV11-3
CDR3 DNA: TGTGCCAGCAGCCCGGACAGGGGGCAAGTCGAGCAGTACTTC
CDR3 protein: CASSPDRGQVEQYF

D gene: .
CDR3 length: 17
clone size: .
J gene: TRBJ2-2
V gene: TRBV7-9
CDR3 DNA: TGTGCCAGCAGCAGACGAGGACAGCCCACGAACACCGGGGAGCTGTTTTTT
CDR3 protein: CASSRRGQPTNTGELFF

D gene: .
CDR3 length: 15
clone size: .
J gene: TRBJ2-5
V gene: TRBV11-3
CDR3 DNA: TGTGCCAGCAGCTTAGGTCAGTGGACCCAAGAGACCCAGTACTTC
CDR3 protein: CASSLGQWTQETQYF

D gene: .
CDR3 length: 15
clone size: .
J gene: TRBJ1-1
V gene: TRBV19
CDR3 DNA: TGTGCCAGTAGTTCGGGGACATACATGAACACTGAAGCTTTCTTT
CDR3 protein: CASSSGTYMNTEAFF

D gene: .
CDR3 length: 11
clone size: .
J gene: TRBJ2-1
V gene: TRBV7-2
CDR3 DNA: TGTGCCAGCAGCTCGGGTTTAGAGCAGTTCTTC
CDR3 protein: CASSSGLEQFF

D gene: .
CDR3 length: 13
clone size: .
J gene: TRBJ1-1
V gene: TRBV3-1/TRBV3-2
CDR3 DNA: TGTGCCAGCAGCGCCCAGGCTCGGGGGGGAGCTTTCTTT
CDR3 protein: CASSAQARGGAFF

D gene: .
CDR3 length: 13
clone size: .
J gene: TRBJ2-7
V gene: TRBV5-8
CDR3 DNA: TGTGCCAGCAGCTCCCTCCCTCCCTACGAGCAGTACTTC
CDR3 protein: CASSSLPPYEQYF

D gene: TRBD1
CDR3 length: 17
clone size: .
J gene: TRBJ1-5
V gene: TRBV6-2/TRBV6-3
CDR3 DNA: TGTGCCAGCAGTTTCCGGGACAGGGGGCTACGCAATCAGCCCCAGCATTTT
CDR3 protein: CASSFRDRGLRNQPQHF

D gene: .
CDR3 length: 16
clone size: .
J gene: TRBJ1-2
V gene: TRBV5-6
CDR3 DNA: TGTGCCAGCAGCTTGGGGACGGCAGGGTGGAACTATGGCTACACCTTC
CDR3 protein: CASSLGTAGWNYGYTF

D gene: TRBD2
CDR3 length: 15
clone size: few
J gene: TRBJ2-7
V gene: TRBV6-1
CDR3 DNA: TGTGCCAGCAGTGAACGACTAGCGGAGAACTACGAGCAGTACTTC
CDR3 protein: CASSERLAENYEQYF

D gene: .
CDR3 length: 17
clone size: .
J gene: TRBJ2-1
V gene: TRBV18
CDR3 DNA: TGTGCCAGCTCACCTCCCTCATCAGGGTTTGGTTACAATGAGCAGTTCTTC
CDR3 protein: CASSPPSSGFGYNEQFF

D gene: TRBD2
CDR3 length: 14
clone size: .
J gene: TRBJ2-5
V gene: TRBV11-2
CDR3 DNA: TGTGCCAGCAGCTTAAATAGCGGGCAAGAGACCCAGTACTTC
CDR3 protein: CASSLNSGQETQYF

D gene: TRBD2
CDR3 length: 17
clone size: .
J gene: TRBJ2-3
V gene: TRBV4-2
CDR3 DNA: TGTGCCAGCAGCCAAGGCCCTAGCGGAAGCGCCACAGATACGCAGTATTTT
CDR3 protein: CASSQGPSGSATDTQYF

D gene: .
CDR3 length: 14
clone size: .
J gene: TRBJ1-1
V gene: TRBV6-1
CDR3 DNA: TGTGCCAGCAGTGAAGTTTGGGGCTCCACTGAAGCTTTCTTT
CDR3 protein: CASSEVWGSTEAFF

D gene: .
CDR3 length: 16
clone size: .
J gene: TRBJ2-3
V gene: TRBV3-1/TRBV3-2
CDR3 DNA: TGTGCCAGCAGCCACCACGGGACCGTCCTCACAGATACGCAGTATTTT
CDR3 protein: CASSHHGTVLTDTQYF

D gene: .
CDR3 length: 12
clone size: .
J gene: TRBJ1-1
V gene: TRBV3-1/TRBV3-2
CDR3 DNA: TGTGCCAGCAGCCGGGGGGGGTCCAAAGCTTTCTTT
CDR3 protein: CASSRGGSKAFF

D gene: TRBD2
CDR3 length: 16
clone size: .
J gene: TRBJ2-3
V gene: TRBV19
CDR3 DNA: TGTGCCAGTAGTATAGGACTAGCGGGGGCCTCAGATACGCAGTATTTT
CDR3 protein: CASSIGLAGASDTQYF

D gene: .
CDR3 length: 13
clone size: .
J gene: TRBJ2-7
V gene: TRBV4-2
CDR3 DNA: TGTGCCAGCAGCCCCTCTTATGGTTACGAGCAGTACTTC
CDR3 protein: CASSPSYGYEQYF

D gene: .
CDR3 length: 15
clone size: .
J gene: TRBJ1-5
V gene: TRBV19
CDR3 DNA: TGTGCCAGTAGTATTTCCCAGGGAGGCAATCAGCCCCAGCATTTT
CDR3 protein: CASSISQGGNQPQHF

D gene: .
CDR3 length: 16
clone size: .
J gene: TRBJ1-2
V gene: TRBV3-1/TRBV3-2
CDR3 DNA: TGTGCCAGCAGCCAAGATCTTAACGGCAGACTCTATGGCTACACCTTC
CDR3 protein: CASSQDLNGRLYGYTF

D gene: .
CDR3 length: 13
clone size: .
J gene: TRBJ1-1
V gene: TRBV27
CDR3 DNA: TGTGCCAGCAGTTCGGGCCAGAACACTGAAGCTTTCTTT
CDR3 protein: CASSSGQNTEAFF

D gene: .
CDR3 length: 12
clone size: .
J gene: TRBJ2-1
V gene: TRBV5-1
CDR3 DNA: TGCGCCAGCAGCTTGGCGTACAATGAGCAGTTCTTC
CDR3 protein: CASSLAYNEQFF

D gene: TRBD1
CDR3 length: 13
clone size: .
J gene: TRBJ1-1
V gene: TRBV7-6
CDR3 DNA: TGTGCCAGCGGGAGGCAGGGGGACACTGAAGCTTTCTTT
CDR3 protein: CASGRQGDTEAFF

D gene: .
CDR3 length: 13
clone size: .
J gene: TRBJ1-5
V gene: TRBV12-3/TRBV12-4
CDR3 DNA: TGTGCCAGCAGTTTAAGAGGGCGCGAGCCCCAGCATTTT
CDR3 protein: CASSLRGREPQHF

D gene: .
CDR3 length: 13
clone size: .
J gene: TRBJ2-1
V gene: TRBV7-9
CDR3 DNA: TGTGCCAGCAGCTCCGATAGGTACAATGAGCAGTTCTTC
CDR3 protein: CASSSDRYNEQFF

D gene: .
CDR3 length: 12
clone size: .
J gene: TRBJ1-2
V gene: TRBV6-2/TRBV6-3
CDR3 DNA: TGTGCCAGCAGTCCGGAGGGCTATGGCTACACCTTC
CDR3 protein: CASSPEGYGYTF

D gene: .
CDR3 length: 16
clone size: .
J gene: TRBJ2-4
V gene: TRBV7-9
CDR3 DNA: TGTGCCAGCAGCTTATATATGGGGCTAGCCAAAAACATTCAGTACTTC
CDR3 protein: CASSLYMGLAKNIQYF

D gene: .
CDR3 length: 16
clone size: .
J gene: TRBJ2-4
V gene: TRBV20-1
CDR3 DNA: TGCAGTGCTAGTATCTACGCCTCCCTAGCCAAAAACATTCAGTACTTC
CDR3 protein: CSASIYASLAKNIQYF

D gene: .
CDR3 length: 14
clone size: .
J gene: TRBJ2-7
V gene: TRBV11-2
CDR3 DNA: TGTGCCAGCAGCTTAGTCCGGGGGACTGACGAGCAGTACTTC
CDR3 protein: CASSLVRGTDEQYF

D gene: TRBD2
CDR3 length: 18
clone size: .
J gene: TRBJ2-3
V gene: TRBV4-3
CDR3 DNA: TGCGCCAGCAGCCAAGAGCGGGGGGGCGGGGGGGGCACAGATACGCAGTATTTT
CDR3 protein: CASSQERGGGGGTDTQYF

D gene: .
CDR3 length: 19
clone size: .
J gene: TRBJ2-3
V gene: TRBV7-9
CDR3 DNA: TGTGCCAGCAGCTTATCATTGGGGCCTAGGAGGGGGTTCGGGCCCTTTCCGTATTTT
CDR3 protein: CASSLSLGPRRGFGPFPYF

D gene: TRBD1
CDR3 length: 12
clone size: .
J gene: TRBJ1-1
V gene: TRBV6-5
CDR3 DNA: TGTGCCAGCAGGTCAGGGGGCACTGAAGCTTTCTTT
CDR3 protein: CASRSGGTEAFF

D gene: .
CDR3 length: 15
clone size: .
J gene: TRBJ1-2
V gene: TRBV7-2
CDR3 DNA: TGTGCCAGCAGCTTTTTGGGCTGGAGGGGGAGTGGCTACACCTTC
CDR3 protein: CASSFLGWRGSGYTF

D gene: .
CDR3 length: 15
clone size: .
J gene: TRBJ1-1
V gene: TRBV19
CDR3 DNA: TGTGCCAGTAGTATCCCCGGTGGAGGCAACACTGAAGCTTTCTTT
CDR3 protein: CASSIPGGGNTEAFF

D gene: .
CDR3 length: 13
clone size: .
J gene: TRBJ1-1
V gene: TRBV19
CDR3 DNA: TGTGCCAGTAGGGCAGGGAGAGCGTTTGAAGCTTTCTTT
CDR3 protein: CASRAGRAFEAFF

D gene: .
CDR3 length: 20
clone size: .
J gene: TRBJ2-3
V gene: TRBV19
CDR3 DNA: TGTGCCAGTAGTATCAAAGACGGTAGGGAGAGGGCGACTAGCACAGATACGCAGTATTTT
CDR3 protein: CASSIKDGRERATSTDTQYF

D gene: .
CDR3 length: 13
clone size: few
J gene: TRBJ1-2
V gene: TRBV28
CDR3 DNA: TGTGCCAGCAGTCCAAGGGGCCCCGAAGGCTACACCTTC
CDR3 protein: CASSPRGPEGYTF

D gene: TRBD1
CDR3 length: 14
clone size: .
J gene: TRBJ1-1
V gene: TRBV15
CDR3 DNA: TGTGCCACCAGCGGAGGACAGGGGGGCACTGAAGCTTTCTTT
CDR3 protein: CATSGGQGGTEAFF

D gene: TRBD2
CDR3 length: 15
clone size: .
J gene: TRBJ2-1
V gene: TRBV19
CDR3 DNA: TGTGCCAGTAGACTAGCGGGGAGCTCCTACAATGAGCAGTTCTTC
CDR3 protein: CASRLAGSSYNEQFF

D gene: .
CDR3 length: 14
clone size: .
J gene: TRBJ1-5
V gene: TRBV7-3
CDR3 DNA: TGTGCCAGCAGCTTAACCGGTAGCAATCAGCCCCAGCATTTT
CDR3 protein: CASSLTGSNQPQHF

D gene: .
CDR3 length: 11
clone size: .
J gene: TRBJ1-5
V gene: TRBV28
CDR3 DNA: TGTGCCAGCAGTTCTGGGGGGCCCCAGCATTTT
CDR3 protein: CASSSGGPQHF

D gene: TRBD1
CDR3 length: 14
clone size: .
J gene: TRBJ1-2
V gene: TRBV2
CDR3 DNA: TGTGCCAGCAAGGACAGGACCATTTTCTATGGCTACACCTTC
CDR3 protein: CASKDRTIFYGYTF

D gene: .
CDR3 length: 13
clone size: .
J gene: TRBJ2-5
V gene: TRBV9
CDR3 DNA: TGTGCCAGCAGCATTGGGGGCGGGGAGACCCAGTACTTC
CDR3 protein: CASSIGGGETQYF

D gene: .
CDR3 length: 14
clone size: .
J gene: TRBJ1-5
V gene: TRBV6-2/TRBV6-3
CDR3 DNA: TGTGCCAGCAGCTTTGACAGCCTCAATCAGCCCCAGCATTTT
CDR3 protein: CASSFDSLNQPQHF

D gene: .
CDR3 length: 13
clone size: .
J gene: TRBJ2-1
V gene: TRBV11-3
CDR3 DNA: TGTGCCAGCAGCGACCGATTACACAATGAGCAGTTCTTC
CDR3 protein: CASSDRLHNEQFF

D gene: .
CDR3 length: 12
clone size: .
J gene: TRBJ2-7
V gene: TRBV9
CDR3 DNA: TGTGCCAGCAGCGTAGGGGGTCACGAGCAGTACTTC
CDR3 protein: CASSVGGHEQYF